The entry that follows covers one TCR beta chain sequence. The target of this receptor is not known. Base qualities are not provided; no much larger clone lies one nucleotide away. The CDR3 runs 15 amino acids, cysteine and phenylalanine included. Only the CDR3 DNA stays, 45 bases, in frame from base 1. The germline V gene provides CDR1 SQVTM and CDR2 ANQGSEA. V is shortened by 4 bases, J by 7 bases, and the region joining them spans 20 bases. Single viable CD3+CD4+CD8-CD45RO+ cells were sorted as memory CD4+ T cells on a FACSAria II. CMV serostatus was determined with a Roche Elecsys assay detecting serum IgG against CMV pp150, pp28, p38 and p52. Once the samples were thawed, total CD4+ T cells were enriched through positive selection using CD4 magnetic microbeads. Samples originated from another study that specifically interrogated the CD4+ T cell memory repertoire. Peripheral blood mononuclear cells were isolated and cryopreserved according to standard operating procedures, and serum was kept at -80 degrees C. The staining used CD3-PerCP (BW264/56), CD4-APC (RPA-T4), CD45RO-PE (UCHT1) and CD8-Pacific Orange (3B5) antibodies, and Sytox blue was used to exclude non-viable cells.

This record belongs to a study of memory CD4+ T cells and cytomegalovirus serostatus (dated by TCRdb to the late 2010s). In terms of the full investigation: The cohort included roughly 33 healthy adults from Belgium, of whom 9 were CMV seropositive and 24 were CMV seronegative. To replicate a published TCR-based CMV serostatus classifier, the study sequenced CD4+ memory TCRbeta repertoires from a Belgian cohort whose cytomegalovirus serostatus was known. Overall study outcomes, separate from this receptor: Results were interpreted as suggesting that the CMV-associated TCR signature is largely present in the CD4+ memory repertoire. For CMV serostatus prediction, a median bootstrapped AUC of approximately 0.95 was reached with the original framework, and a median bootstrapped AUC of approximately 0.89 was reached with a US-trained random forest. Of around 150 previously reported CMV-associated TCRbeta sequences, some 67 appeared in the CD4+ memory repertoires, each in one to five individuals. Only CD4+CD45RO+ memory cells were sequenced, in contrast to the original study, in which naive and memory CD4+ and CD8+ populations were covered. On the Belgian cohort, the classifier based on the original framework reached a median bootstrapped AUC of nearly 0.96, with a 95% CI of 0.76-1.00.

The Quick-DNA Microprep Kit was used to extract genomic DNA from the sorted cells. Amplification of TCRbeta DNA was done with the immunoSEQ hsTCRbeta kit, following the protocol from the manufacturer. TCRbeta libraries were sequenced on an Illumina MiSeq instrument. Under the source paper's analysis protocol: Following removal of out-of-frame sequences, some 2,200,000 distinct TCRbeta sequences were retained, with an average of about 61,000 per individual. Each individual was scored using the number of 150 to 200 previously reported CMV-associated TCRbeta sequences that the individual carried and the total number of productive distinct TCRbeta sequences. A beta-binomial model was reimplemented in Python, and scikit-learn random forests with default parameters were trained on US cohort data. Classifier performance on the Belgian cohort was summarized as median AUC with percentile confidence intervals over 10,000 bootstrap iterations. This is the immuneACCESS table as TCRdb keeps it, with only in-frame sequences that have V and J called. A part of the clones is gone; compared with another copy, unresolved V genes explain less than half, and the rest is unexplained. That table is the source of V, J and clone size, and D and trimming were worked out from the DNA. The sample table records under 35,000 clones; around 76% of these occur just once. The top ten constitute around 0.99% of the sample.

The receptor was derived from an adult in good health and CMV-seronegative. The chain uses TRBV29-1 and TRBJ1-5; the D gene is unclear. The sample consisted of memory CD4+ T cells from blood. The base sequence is TGCAGCGTTGCATCCTCGCCTTCACTCGGGCAGCCCCAGCATTTT. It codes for CSVASSPSLGQPQHF.